This TCR beta chain is from a study of immune characterization of retroperitoneal liposarcoma (dated by TCRdb to the late 2010s). The germline V gene yields SGHNT for CDR1 and YENEEA for CDR2. Cut back by 2 bases and 6 bases, the V and J ends lie 12 bases apart. From its cysteine to its phenylalanine, the CDR3 spans 14 amino acids. Of all the DNA, just the CDR3 is kept, 42 bases in frame from base 1. About this clonotype itself: Its target antigen remains unknown. No much larger clonotype is one base removed from it; base qualities were not supplied.

The library was generated by PCR. The run used a NextSeq 500. TCRdb itself trimmed the public reads at Q25 with fastp, ran MiXCR and retained productive beta chains. When rows share a CDR3 protein, they turn into one entry using the most common DNA and genes. This sample is represented by about 7,300 distinct CDR3 sequences; roughly 29% of them were singletons. The ten largest clones capture around 42% of the sample. The TCR originated in a male donor with retroperitoneal liposarcoma. The rearranged chain carries TRBV11-3 and TRBJ2-3, and TRBD2 may be the D gene, going by 6 matching bases. Sequenced: blood. The bases are TGTGCCAGCAGCTTATTGGGAGGCGACGATACGCAGTATTTT. Its product reads: CASSLLGGDDTQYF.